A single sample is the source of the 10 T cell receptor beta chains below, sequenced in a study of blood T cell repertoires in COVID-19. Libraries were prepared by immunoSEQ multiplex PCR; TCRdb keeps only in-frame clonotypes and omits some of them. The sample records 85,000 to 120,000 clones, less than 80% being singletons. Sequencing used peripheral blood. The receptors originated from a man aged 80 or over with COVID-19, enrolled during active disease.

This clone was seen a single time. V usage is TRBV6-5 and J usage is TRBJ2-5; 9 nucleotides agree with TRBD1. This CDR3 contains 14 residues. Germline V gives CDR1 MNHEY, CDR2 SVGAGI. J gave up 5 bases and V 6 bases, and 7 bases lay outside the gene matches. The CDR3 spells CASRSDRGVETQYF. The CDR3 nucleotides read TGTGCCAGCAGATCGGACAGGGGTGTGGAGACCCAGTACTTC.

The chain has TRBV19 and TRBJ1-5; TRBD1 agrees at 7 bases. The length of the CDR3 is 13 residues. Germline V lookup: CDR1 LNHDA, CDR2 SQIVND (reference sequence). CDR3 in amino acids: CATTGVSNQPQHF. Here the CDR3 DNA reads TGTGCTACCACAGGGGTAAGCAATCAGCCCCAGCATTTT.

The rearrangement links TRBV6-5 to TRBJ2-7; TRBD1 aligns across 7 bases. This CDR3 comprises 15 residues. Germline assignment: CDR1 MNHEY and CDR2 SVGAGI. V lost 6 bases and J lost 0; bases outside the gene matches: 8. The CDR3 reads CASSLQGPYSYEQYF. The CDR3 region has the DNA TGTGCCAGCAGCCTACAGGGGCCCTACTCCTACGAGCAGTACTTC.

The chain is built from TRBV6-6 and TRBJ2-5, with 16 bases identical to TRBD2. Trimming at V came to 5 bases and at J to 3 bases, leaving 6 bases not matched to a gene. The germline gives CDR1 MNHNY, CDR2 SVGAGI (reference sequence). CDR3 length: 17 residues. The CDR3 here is CASSPGTSGRGEETQYF. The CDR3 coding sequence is TGTGCCAGCAGTCCGGGGACTAGCGGGAGGGGGGAAGAGACCCAGTACTTC.

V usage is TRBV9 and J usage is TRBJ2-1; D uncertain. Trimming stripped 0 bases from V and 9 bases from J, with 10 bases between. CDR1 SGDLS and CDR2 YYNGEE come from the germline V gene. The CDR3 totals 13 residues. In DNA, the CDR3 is TGTGCCAGCAGCGTAGGGTCGGGTACTGAGCAGTTCTTC. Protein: CASSVGSGTEQFF.

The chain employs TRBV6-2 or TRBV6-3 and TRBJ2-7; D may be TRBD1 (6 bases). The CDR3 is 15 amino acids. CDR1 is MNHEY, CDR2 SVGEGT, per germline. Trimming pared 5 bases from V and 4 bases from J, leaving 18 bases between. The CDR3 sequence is CASSTPDRRTYEQYF. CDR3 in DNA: TGTGCCAGCAGTACCCCGGACAGACGAACATACGAGCAGTACTTC.

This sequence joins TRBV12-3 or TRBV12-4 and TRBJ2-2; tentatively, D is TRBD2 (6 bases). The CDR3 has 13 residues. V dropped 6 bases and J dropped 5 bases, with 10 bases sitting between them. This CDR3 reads CASRGLSTGELFF. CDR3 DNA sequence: TGTGCCAGCAGGGGACTGAGTACCGGGGAGCTGTTTTTT.

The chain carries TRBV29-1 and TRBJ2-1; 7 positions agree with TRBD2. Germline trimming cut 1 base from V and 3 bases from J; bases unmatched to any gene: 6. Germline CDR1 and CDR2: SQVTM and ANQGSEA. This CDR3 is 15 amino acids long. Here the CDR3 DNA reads TGCAGCGTTGAAGGGTCGTGGACTAGCTACAATGAGCAGTTCTTC. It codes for CSVEGSWTSYNEQFF.

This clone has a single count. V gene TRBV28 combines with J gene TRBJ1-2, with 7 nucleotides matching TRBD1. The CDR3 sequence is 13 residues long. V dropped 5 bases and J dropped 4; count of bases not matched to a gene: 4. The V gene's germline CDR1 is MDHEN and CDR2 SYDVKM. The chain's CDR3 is CASSTGDSYGYTF. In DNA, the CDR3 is TGTGCCAGCAGTACCGGGGACAGCTATGGCTACACCTTC.

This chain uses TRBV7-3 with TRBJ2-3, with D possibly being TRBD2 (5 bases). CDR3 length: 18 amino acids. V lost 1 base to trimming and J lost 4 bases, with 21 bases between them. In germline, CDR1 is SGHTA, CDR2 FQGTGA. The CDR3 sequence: CASSLIGFGRTVPDTQYF. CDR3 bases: TGTGCCAGCAGCTTAATAGGTTTTGGACGGACTGTCCCAGATACGCAGTATTTT.